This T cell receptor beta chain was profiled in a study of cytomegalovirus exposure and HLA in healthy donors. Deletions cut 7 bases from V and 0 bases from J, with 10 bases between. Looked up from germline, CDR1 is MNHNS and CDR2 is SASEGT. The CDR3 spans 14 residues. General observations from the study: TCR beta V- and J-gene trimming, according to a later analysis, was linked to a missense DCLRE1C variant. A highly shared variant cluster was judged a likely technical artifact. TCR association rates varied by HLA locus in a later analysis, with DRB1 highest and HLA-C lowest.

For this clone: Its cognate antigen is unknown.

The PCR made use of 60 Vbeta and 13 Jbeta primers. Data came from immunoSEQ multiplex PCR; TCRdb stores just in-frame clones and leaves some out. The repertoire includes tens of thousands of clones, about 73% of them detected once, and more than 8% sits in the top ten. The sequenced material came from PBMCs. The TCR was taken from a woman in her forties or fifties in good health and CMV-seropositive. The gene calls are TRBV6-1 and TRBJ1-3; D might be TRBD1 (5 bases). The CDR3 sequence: CASIADISGNTIYF. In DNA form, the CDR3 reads TGTGCCAGCATCGCGGACATCTCTGGAAACACCATATATTTT.